The sequence of this T cell receptor beta chain was determined in a study of blood T cell repertoires in COVID-19. Study overall: Samples representing acute and convalescent COVID-19 were sourced from the United States, Italy and Spain. The cDNA or gDNA used as material had been derived from T cells, B-cell-depleted T cells, or PBMCs.

In the original workflow: Nucleated cell counts were estimated from reference gene primer amplification. The method was immunoSEQ multiplex PCR; TCRdb's version includes in-frame clones alone and lacks a portion of them. For V, J and clone size, that table is used; D and trimming come from the DNA. Found here are 95,000 to 150,000 clones, roughly 89% of them singletons; the top ten hold approximately 4.2%. Germline V gene sequence: CDR1 ENHRY, CDR2 SYGVKD. V shed 11 bases, J shed 7 bases, and the junction held 10 bases outside the gene matches. There are 13 residues in the CDR3. This TCR was recovered from a man aged 35 to 55 with acute or convalescent COVID-19. Sequenced: peripheral blood. The chain has TRBV10-3 and TRBJ2-2, with 7 nucleotides matching TRBD1. The CDR3 nucleotides are TGTGCCTCCTCCGGGACAGAGGACGGGGAGCTGTTTTTT. Translated: CASSGTEDGELFF.